This T cell receptor (beta chain) was identified during a study of Ad26.COV2.S vaccination and SARS-CoV-2 variants. Only in-frame clones appear in the TCRdb table, and some are missing; sequencing was by immunoSEQ multiplex PCR. The sample records hundreds of thousands of clones, about nine tenths being singletons. Noted treatment: about 20 received Ad26.COV2.S at low or high dose, single or two shots; roughly 5 received placebo; per-sample allocation not given. The investigators took samples on day 63 after the first vaccine or placebo injection. Germline lookup yields CDR1 MNHEY and CDR2 SMNVEV (reference sequence). The germline V and J ends were trimmed by 6 bases and 7 bases, with 15 bases remaining between them. This CDR3 spans 13 amino acids.

The TCR comes from a person between 18 and 65 years old who received the Ad26.COV2.S COVID-19 vaccine or a placebo. Sequenced here: peripheral blood, sampled in a trial of Ad26.COV2.S vaccine versus placebo. V gene TRBV27 combines with J gene TRBJ1-1; TRBD1 is a possible D gene (5 bases). In nucleotides, the CDR3 is TGTGCCAGCAGCCTCACCGCGAGGGGTGAAGCTTTCTTT. Its protein product is CASSLTARGEAFF.